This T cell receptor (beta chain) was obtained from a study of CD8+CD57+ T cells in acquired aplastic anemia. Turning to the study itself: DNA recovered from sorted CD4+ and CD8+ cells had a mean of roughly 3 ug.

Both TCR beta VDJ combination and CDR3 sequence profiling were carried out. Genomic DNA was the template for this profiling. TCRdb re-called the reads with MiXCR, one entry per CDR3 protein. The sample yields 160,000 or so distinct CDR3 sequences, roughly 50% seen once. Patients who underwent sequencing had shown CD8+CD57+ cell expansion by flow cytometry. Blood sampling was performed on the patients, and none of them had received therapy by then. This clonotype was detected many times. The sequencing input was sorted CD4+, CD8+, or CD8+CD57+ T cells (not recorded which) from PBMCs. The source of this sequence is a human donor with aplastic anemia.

The CDR3 region has the DNA TGTGCCAGCAGCCGGACAGGGTCCTACGAGCAGTACTTC. This codes for CASSRTGSYEQYF. The rearrangement links TRBV2 to TRBJ2-7; TRBD1 agrees at 8 bases. J lost 1 base, V lost 6 bases, and 2 bases had no gene match. The CDR3 is made up of 13 amino acids. CDR1 is SNHLY, CDR2 FYNNEI, per germline.